These 2 T cell receptor beta chains originate from one sample sequenced in a study. In TCRdb, the 5' RACE reads were re-called with MiXCR into one record per CDR3 protein. The sample records tens of thousands of distinct CDR3 sequences, 28% being singletons. Sequencing was done on a sample of naive CD4+ T cells sorted from blood. Specified subset: naive CD4+ T cells, CD4+CD45RA+CD25-. These receptors originate from a female donor with breast cancer.

The chain joins TRBV4-2 to TRBJ1-2, with 7 bases identical to TRBD1. The CDR3 totals 14 residues. Germline CDR1 and CDR2: LGHNA and YNFKEQ. Germline trimming cut 4 bases from V and 8 bases from J; bases unmatched to any gene: 10. This CDR3 reads CASSPEAGGRGYTF. CDR3 nucleotide sequence: TGTGCCAGCAGCCCGGAAGCAGGGGGTAGGGGCTACACCTTC.

This clonotype has a handful of counts. The chain combines TRBV7-9 with TRBJ1-2; 7 bases are shared with TRBD1. The CDR3 runs 14 residues. Germline CDR1 is SEHNR and CDR2 is FQNEAQ (reference sequence). V shed 5 bases and J 6 bases; nucleotides not matched to a gene: 9. This CDR3 reads CASSPQTGIDGYTF. CDR3 in DNA: TGTGCCAGCAGCCCCCAGACAGGGATCGATGGCTACACCTTC. Full variable domain (remainder filled in from reference TRBV7-9 and TRBJ1-2): DTGVSQNPRHKITKRGQNVTFRCDPISEHNRLYWYRQTLGQGPEFLTYFQNEAQLEKSRLLSDRFSAERPKGSFSTLEIQRTEQGDSAMYLCASSPQTGIDGYTFGSGTRLTVV.